These 22 T cell receptor beta chains share one sample of origin, sequenced in a study of T-cell memory formation after mild COVID-19. TCRdb processed the 5' RACE reads anew with MiXCR; each CDR3 protein has one entry. The sample shows some 7,400 distinct CDR3 sequences, around 32% of them seen only once. The sequencing input was PBMCs or a T cell subset sorted from them (not recorded which). All receptors come from an adult woman who had mild COVID-19 (a few samples of this study predate the infection). Cell type and time point are not known.

The CDR3 nucleotides read TGTGCCAGCAGTTGGACCACGGTGGGGGAGCAGTACTTC. It yields the protein CASSWTTVGEQYF. The rearrangement joins TRBV12-3 or TRBV12-4 to TRBJ2-7; no firm D call. The CDR3 is made up of 13 amino acids. V was clipped by 4 bases and J by 7 bases, with 14 bases between them.

This clonotype was recorded at least ten times. The chain uses TRBV18 and TRBJ2-7; perhaps D is TRBD1 or TRBD2 (5 bases each). Germline V lookup: CDR1 KGHSH, CDR2 LQKENI. Trimming stripped 6 bases from V and 2 bases from J, with 20 bases between. The CDR3 loop spans 16 amino acids. CDR3 coding DNA: TGTGCCAGCTCCCGAATTCCCGGGACGGTAGCCTACGAGCAGTACTTC. Translating it yields CASSRIPGTVAYEQYF.

At least ten counts were recorded for this clonotype. The rearrangement joins TRBV20-1 to TRBJ1-2, with no clear D. Germline V CDR1 and CDR2: DFQATT, SNEGSKA (reference sequence). The CDR3 is 13 residues long. The V end lost 1 base, the J end lost 3 bases, and 9 bases lay between the germline ends. CDR3 in amino acids: CSARGHRYYGYTF. The CDR3 region has the DNA TGCAGTGCTAGAGGACACCGCTACTATGGCTACACCTTC.

This clonotype was seen a single time. The chain recombines TRBV7-2 with TRBJ2-3; no clear D gene. Germline V gives CDR1 SGHTA, CDR2 FQGNSA. The CDR3 spans 12 residues. Trimming shortened V by 6 bases and J by 4 bases, and 8 bases separated the two germline ends. The CDR3 spells CASRPQSDTQYF. The CDR3 bases are TGTGCCAGCAGGCCCCAGTCAGATACGCAGTATTTT.

Many counts were recorded for this clonotype. This chain joins TRBV29-1 and TRBJ2-7, with no clear D. CDR3 length: 12 residues. The V and J ends lost 5 bases and 2 bases respectively, with 10 bases between them. The germline V gene encodes CDR1 SQVTM and CDR2 ANQGSEA. The CDR3 nucleotides read TGCAGCGTTCGGTGGACCGCCTACGAGCAGTACTTC. Its translation: CSVRWTAYEQYF.

V is TRBV6-5 and J is TRBJ2-3; TRBD2 agrees at 8 bases. CDR1 and CDR2 from the germline V gene are MNHEY and SVGAGI. V gave up 5 bases and J gave up 9 bases; unmatched junction bases: 4. The CDR3 consists of 12 residues. In nucleotides, the CDR3 is TGTGCCAGCAGTATAGAGCGGGGGACGCAGTATTTT. Translated: CASSIERGTQYF.

This clonotype is judged medium-sized (0.01 to 0.1%). The V and J genes are TRBV7-7 and TRBJ1-1, with 9 bases matching TRBD1. Germline V lookup: CDR1 SSHAT, CDR2 FNYEAQ (reference sequence). This CDR3 spans 15 amino acids. V gave up 5 bases and J gave up 4 bases; unmatched junction bases: 8. Here the CDR3 DNA reads TGTGCCAGCAGCCCTTGGACAGGGGTGGGCACTGAAGCTTTCTTT. It encodes CASSPWTGVGTEAFF.

This clonotype counts as medium-sized. The V and J genes are TRBV4-2 and TRBJ1-3; 8 bases map to TRBD1. Germline lookup yields CDR1 LGHNA and CDR2 YNFKEQ. J gave up 8 bases and V 1 base, and 4 bases lay outside the gene matches. The CDR3 extends over 14 amino acids. The CDR3 protein is CASSQAQGADTIYF. CDR3 in DNA: TGTGCCAGCAGCCAAGCTCAGGGGGCTGACACCATATATTTT.

This clonotype was detected ten times or more. The chain carries TRBV4-3 and TRBJ1-1; unclear D gene. The V and J ends lost 0 bases and 11 bases respectively, with 19 bases between them. This CDR3 comprises 15 residues. Germline loops: CDR1 LGHNA, CDR2 YSLEER. The CDR3 DNA reads as TGCGCCAGCAGCCAAGAAGCCTTCGGGCTGTTATCGGCTTTCTTT. It codes for CASSQEAFGLLSAFF.

This clonotype qualifies as medium-sized. The chain links TRBV12-3 or TRBV12-4 to TRBJ2-5; TRBD1 is a possible D gene (5 bases). CDR3 length: 15 residues. V lost 6 bases and J 7 bases, leaving 21 bases between the germline ends. CDR3 sequence: CASSPLFPERGTQYF. Here the CDR3 DNA reads TGTGCCAGCAGCCCCCTTTTTCCGGAAAGGGGGACCCAGTACTTC.

At least ten counts were recorded for this clonotype. The chain links TRBV7-8 to TRBJ2-1; 8 nucleotides line up with TRBD1. Germline V gene data show CDR1 as SGHVS and CDR2 as FQNEAQ. The CDR3 extends over 14 amino acids. The ends lost 5 bases at V and 4 bases at J; junction bases unmatched: 4. The chain's CDR3 is CASSPRDRYNEQFF. CDR3 DNA: TGTGCCAGCAGCCCCCGGGACAGGTACAATGAGCAGTTCTTC.

This clonotype has ten or more counts. This chain connects TRBV4-3 to TRBJ2-7, with 10 bases fitting TRBD2. Germline CDR1 and CDR2: LGHNA and YSLEER. The CDR3 is 16 amino acids. With V trimmed by 4 bases and J by 2 bases, 8 bases remained unmatched. CDR3 sequence reads: CASSLGLAGETYEQYF. The CDR3 coding sequence is TGCGCCAGCAGCCTCGGGCTAGCGGGGGAGACCTACGAGCAGTACTTC.

The chain uses TRBV7-2 and TRBJ2-3; D is perhaps TRBD2 (6 bases). Trimming took off 5 bases at V and 3 bases at J, with 9 bases between the two ends. In germline, CDR1 is SGHTA, CDR2 FQGNSA. The CDR3 sequence is 13 residues long. The CDR3 DNA is TGTGCCAGCAGCCCCGGGGGAACAGATACGCAGTATTTT. Protein: CASSPGGTDTQYF.

The chain couples TRBV12-3 or TRBV12-4 to TRBJ2-3; 14 nucleotides line up with TRBD2. J gave up 7 bases and V 5 bases, and 8 bases lay outside the gene matches. The CDR3 runs to 16 residues. The CDR3 region is CASSGPTSGGANTQYF. DNA of the CDR3: TGTGCCAGCAGTGGCCCGACTAGCGGGGGGGCGAATACGCAGTATTTT.

This clonotype has ten or more counts. The J gene is TRBJ1-1, the V gene TRBV24-1; a possible D gene is TRBD1 (6 bases). Germline CDR1 is KGHDR and CDR2 is SFDVKD. The V gene lost 0 bases and the J gene lost 10 bases, with 11 bases spanning the gap. This CDR3 is 13 amino acids long. CDR3 in amino acids: CATSDLQGGRAFF. CDR3 DNA: TGTGCCACCAGTGATTTGCAAGGGGGGAGAGCTTTCTTT.

This clonotype was observed once. The genes are TRBV12-3 or TRBV12-4 and TRBJ2-5; D uncertain. This CDR3 region has 14 residues. V was cut by 3 bases and J by 3 bases, with 11 bases left in between. CDR3 nucleotides: TGTGCCAGCAGTTTTCTAGTGTCTGAAGAGACCCAGTACTTC. It is translated as CASSFLVSEETQYF.

This clonotype appeared many times. The chain uses TRBV7-3 and TRBJ2-1, with D maybe TRBD1 (6 bases). V was cut by 3 bases and J by 2 bases, with 23 bases left in between. The CDR3 loop spans 19 amino acids. Germline-derived CDR1 and CDR2 are SGHTA and FQGTGA. The CDR3 sequence is CASSFWGPHISSAYNEQFF. The CDR3 DNA is TGTGCCAGCAGCTTTTGGGGGCCCCATATTTCAAGTGCCTACAATGAGCAGTTCTTC. Full variable domain (remainder filled in from reference TRBV7-3 and TRBJ2-1): GAGVSQTPSNKVTEKGKYVELRCDPISGHTALYWYRQSLGQGPEFLIYFQGTGAADDSGLPNDRFFAVRPEGSVSTLKIQRTERGDSAVYLCASSFWGPHISSAYNEQFFGPGTRLTVL.

The V gene is TRBV29-1, the J gene TRBJ2-3; D perhaps matches TRBD2 (7 bases). Germline V gives CDR1 SQVTM, CDR2 ANQGSEA. V lost 5 bases to trimming and J lost 1 base, with 13 bases between them. The CDR3 has 14 residues. In DNA form, the CDR3 reads TGCAGCGTTTCAAGGGGGAGGGGCACAGATACGCAGTATTTT. This encodes CSVSRGRGTDTQYF.

This clonotype was detected ten times or more. The V call is TRBV14, the J call TRBJ2-3; D remains ambiguous. Germline CDR1 SGHDN, CDR2 FVKESK. This CDR3 spans 14 amino acids. The V end lost 4 bases, the J end lost 1 base, and 9 bases lay between the germline ends. DNA for the CDR3: TGTGCCAGCAGCCCACACCAGGGCACAGATACGCAGTATTTT. Residues: CASSPHQGTDTQYF.

This clonotype came up many times. The chain recombines TRBV27 with TRBJ2-5, with 11 bases identical to TRBD2. V trimming: 5 bases; J trimming: 3 bases; junction bases outside the gene matches: 5. The length of the CDR3 is 15 residues. Per the germline V gene, CDR1 is MNHEY and CDR2 is SMNVEV (reference sequence). CDR3 protein: CASSKTGLAEETQYF. Written as DNA, the CDR3 is TGTGCCAGCAGTAAGACGGGACTAGCGGAAGAGACCCAGTACTTC.

This clonotype was observed at least ten times. This chain connects TRBV7-8 to TRBJ2-3; D is unresolved. The CDR3 is 17 amino acids. Germline V CDR1 and CDR2: SGHVS, FQNEAQ. V shed 5 bases and J shed 0 bases, with 18 bases lying between them. CDR3 amino acids: CASSPTGDVGSTDTQYF. The CDR3 DNA sequence: TGTGCCAGCAGCCCAACCGGCGACGTGGGGAGCACAGATACGCAGTATTTT.

This clonotype was recorded only once. The chain is built from TRBV6-4 and TRBJ2-1; 9 positions match TRBD2. The CDR3 covers 16 residues. Germline values: CDR1 MRHNA, CDR2 SNTAGT. Trimming removed 2 bases from V and 5 bases from J; junction bases left unmatched: 7. CDR3 sequence: CASSDMAGGPNNEQFF. In nucleotides, the CDR3 is TGTGCCAGCAGTGACATGGCGGGGGGGCCAAACAATGAGCAGTTCTTC.